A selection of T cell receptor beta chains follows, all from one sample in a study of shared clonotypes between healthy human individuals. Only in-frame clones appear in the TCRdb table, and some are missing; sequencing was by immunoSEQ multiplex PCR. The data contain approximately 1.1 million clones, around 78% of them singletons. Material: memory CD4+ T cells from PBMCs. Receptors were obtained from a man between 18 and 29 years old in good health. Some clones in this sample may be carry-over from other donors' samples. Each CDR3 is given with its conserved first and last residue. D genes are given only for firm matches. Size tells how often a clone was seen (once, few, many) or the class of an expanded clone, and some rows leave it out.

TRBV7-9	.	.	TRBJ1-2	CASSLGSGQNHYGYTF	TGTGCCAGCAGCTTAGGCTCCGGACAGAACCACTATGGCTACACCTTC
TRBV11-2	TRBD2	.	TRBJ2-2	CASSLVGRGTGELFF	TGTGCCAGCAGCCTGGTCGGGAGGGGTACCGGGGAGCTGTTTTTT
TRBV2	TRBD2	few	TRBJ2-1	CASSLHRDYTEQFF	TGTGCCAGCAGTTTACACCGGGACTACACTGAGCAGTTCTTC
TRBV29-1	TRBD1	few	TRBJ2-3	CSVSGTGGAGTDTQYF	TGCAGCGTGTCCGGGACAGGGGGCGCGGGCACAGATACGCAGTATTTT
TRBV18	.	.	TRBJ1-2	CASSPDLGGNYGYTF	TGTGCCAGCTCACCGGACTTGGGGGGAAACTATGGCTACACCTTC
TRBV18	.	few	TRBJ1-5	CASSPGRGDQPQHF	TGTGCCAGCTCACCCGGGAGGGGCGATCAGCCCCAGCATTTT
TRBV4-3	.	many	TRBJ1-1	CASSQDRNTEAFF	TGCGCCAGCAGCCAAGACCGCAACACTGAAGCTTTCTTT
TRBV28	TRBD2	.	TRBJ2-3	CASSMTSGNTDTQYF	TGTGCCAGCAGTATGACTAGCGGCAACACAGATACGCAGTATTTT
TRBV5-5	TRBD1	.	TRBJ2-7	CASSWTGGSYEQYF	TGTGCCAGCAGTTGGACAGGGGGGTCCTACGAGCAGTACTTC
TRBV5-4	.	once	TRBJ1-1	CASSLATGLNTEAFF	TGTGCCAGCAGCTTGGCTACGGGGTTGAACACTGAAGCTTTCTTT
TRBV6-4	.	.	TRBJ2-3	CASSQGTQSTDTQYF	TGTGCCAGCAGCCAGGGCACGCAGAGCACAGATACGCAGTATTTT
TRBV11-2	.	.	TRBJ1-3	CASSLYLHGNTIYF	TGTGCCAGCAGCTTATACCTTCACGGAAACACCATATATTTT
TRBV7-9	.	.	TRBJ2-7	CASSLGSHADEQYF	TGTGCCAGCAGCTTAGGTAGTCACGCGGACGAGCAGTACTTC
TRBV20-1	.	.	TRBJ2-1	CSARDLVEQFF	TGCAGTGCTAGAGATCTGGTTGAGCAGTTCTTC
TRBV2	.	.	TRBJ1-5	CASSGTGAGPQHF	TGTGCCAGCAGTGGGACGGGGGCCGGGCCCCAGCATTTT
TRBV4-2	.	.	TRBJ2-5	CASSLMGAGETQYF	TGTGCCAGCAGCCTAATGGGGGCCGGGGAGACCCAGTACTTC
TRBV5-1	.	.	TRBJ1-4	CASSLTSRGSGEKLFF	TGCGCCAGCAGCTTGACGAGTAGGGGGAGCGGAGAAAAACTGTTTTTT
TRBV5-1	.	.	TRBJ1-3	CASSFQSSGNTIYF	TGCGCCAGCAGCTTTCAGAGCTCTGGAAACACCATATATTTT
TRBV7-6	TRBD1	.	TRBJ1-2	CASSADRGFNYGYTF	TGTGCCAGCAGCGCAGACAGGGGGTTTAACTATGGCTACACCTTC
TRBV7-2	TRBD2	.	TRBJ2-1	CASSQGLAGAHNEQFF	TGTGCCAGCAGCCAGGGACTAGCGGGAGCACACAATGAGCAGTTCTTC
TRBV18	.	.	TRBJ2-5	CASSDRRGARVSETQYF	TGTGCCAGCTCCGATCGACGGGGGGCGCGGGTCTCCGAGACCCAGTACTTC
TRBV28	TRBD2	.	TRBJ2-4	CASSWVATSGRAEGKNIQYF	TGTGCCAGCAGTTGGGTTGCGACTAGCGGGAGGGCCGAGGGCAAAAACATTCAGTACTTC
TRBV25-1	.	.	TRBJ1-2	CASSEGAGVNYGYTF	TGTGCCAGCAGTGAGGGCGCAGGGGTAAACTATGGCTACACCTTC
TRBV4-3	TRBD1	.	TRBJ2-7	CASSQVPRNRGRYEQYF	TGCGCCAGCAGCCAAGTCCCCCGTAACAGGGGTAGATACGAGCAGTACTTC
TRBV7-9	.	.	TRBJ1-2	CASSFIGAGVGYTF	TGTGCCAGCAGCTTTATCGGGGCAGGGGTTGGCTACACCTTC
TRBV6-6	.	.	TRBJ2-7	CASSAPGVNPYFEQYF	TGTGCCAGCAGTGCTCCCGGGGTGAACCCCTACTTCGAGCAGTACTTC
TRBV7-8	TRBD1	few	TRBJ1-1	CASNLLLGQGATEAFF	TGTGCCAGCAACCTTCTCCTAGGACAGGGAGCCACTGAAGCTTTCTTT
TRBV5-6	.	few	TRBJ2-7	CASGLSGNYEQYF	TGTGCCAGCGGTCTATCGGGCAACTACGAGCAGTACTTC
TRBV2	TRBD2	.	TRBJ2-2	CASSPRTSGSVAGELFF	TGTGCCAGCAGTCCCCGGACTAGCGGGAGTGTCGCCGGGGAGCTGTTTTTT
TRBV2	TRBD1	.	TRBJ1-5	CASSATTWTGGGQPQHF	TGTGCCAGCAGTGCTACTACATGGACAGGGGGCGGTCAGCCCCAGCATTTT
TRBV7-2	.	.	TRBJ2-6	CASSPGRGSGANVLTF	TGTGCCAGCAGCCCGGGCCGCGGCTCTGGGGCCAACGTCCTGACTTTC
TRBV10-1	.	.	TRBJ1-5	CASRGQGNQPQHF	TGCGCCAGCAGAGGGCAGGGGAATCAGCCCCAGCATTTT
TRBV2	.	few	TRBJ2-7	CASRLTYEQYF	TGTGCCAGCAGACTGACCTACGAGCAGTACTTC
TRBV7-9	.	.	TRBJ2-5	CASSPGPKETQYF	TGTGCCAGCAGCCCGGGACCTAAAGAGACCCAGTACTTC
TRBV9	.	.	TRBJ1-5	CASSVDGGNQPQHF	TGTGCCAGCAGCGTAGATGGGGGGAATCAGCCCCAGCATTTT
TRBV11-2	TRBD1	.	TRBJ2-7	CASSAPGQGRGSYEQYF	TGTGCCAGCAGCGCCCCGGGACAGGGGAGGGGCTCCTACGAGCAGTACTTC
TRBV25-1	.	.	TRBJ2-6	CASSDRGTPISGANVLTF	TGTGCCAGCAGTGACAGGGGCACACCGATCTCTGGGGCCAACGTCCTGACTTTC
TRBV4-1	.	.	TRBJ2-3	CASSQDLIGTDTQYF	TGCGCCAGCAGCCAAGACTTGATAGGCACAGATACGCAGTATTTT
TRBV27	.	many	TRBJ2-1	CASSLALNSYNEQFF	TGTGCCAGCAGCTTAGCGCTAAACTCCTACAATGAGCAGTTCTTC
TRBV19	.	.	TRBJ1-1	CASSVVGRKNTEAFF	TGTGCCAGTAGTGTGGTGGGACGAAAGAACACTGAAGCTTTCTTT
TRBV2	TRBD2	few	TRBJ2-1	CASTLRLANNEQFF	TGTGCCAGCACCCTGAGACTAGCGAACAATGAGCAGTTCTTC
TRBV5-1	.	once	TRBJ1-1	CASSLAAAGSTEAFF	TGCGCCAGCAGCTTGGCAGCTGCGGGGTCCACTGAAGCTTTCTTT